The 21 T cell receptor beta chains below all came from one sample that was sequenced in a study of regulatory T cells in long-lasting Graves disease. Time point given: newly diagnosed GD, antithyroid drugs for less than 3 months. Extracted RNA from PBMCs served as the source of the TCR library. Library construction for TCR beta used iRepertoire HTBI primers and Arm-PCR of CDR3 regions. TCRdb itself ran the multiplex PCR reads through MiXCR, one entry per CDR3 protein. The sample includes fewer than 550,000 distinct CDR3 sequences, around 16% of them seen just once. Another study also made use of these data, one on T cells in Graves' hyperthyroidism and ophthalmopathy.

This material consisted of peripheral blood mononuclear cells (PBMCs), taken at new diagnosis, from a patient treated with antithyroid drugs. Receptors were obtained from a woman aged 35 to 60 with Graves disease.

This clonotype occurred a few times. V usage is TRBV12-5 and J usage is TRBJ2-1; D might be TRBD2 (6 bases). Trimming took off 1 base at V and 9 bases at J, with 7 bases between the two ends. In germline, CDR1 is LGHNT, CDR2 FRNRAP. This CDR3 contains 12 residues. CDR3 DNA sequence: TGTGCTAGTGGTTTGGGGGAGGCTGAGCAGTTCTTC. Translation gives CASGLGEAEQFF.

This clonotype was detected a few times. In DNA, the CDR3 is TGTGCCAGCTTGAGGGACAGCGGTATGAACACTGAAGCTTTCTTT. This sequence encodes CASLRDSGMNTEAFF. The chain links TRBV6-1 to TRBJ1-1; the match to TRBD1 covers 7 bases. The CDR3 sequence is 15 residues long. Germline V gives CDR1 MNHNS, CDR2 SASEGT. The J segment lost 0 bases and the V segment lost 8 bases, leaving 9 bases of the junction unmatched.

This clonotype was counted between two and nine times. The chain couples TRBV12-3 or TRBV12-4 to TRBJ2-2, with TRBD1 matching 11 bases. V shed 5 bases and J 7 bases; nucleotides not matched to a gene: 6. The CDR3 has 15 residues. The CDR3 DNA sequence: TGTGCCAGCAGTAGACGGACAGGGGGCATCGGGGAGCTGTTTTTT. Translation: CASSRRTGGIGELFF.

The chain recombines TRBV20-1 with TRBJ2-5; 11 bases line up with TRBD2. The J call may be mistaken, given a closer DNA end match to TRBJ2-1. The CDR3 covers 14 residues. Germline V gives CDR1 DFQATT, CDR2 SNEGSKA (reference sequence). The CDR3 coding sequence is TGCAGTGCTACGGGACTAGCGGATTACAATGAGCAGTTCTTC. Residues: CSATGLADYNEQFF.

This chain connects TRBV9 to TRBJ1-6, with D perhaps TRBD1 (5 bases). The CDR3 totals 13 residues. The ends were cut back, 0 bases at V and 13 bases at J, with 11 bases in the middle. The V gene's germline CDR1 is SGDLS and CDR2 YYNGEE. CDR3 protein: CASSVGRDAPLHF. The CDR3 DNA sequence: TGTGCCAGCAGCGTAGGTAGGGACGCTCCCCTCCACTTT.

This sequence joins TRBV20-1 and TRBJ1-5; 7 nucleotides align to TRBD1. The trim removed 5 bases at V and 2 bases at J, leaving 6 bases unmatched. The CDR3 sequence is 14 residues long. Germline V gives CDR1 DFQATT, CDR2 SNEGSKA (reference sequence). CDR3 nucleotides: TGCAGTGCTTTGCAGGGGACAGGCAATCAGCCCCAGCATTTT. Its translation is CSALQGTGNQPQHF.

This clonotype was seen ten or more times. The chain joins TRBV30 to TRBJ1-6; D uncertain. CDR3 length equals 13 residues. The germline V and J ends were trimmed by 4 bases and 6 bases, with 10 bases remaining between them. From germline, CDR1 is GTSNPN and CDR2 SVGIG (reference sequence). The chain's CDR3 is CAWKVSLNSPLHF. The CDR3 DNA sequence: TGTGCCTGGAAGGTATCCCTTAATTCACCCCTCCACTTT.

V is TRBV7-9 and J is TRBJ2-1, with D tentatively TRBD2 (5 bases). CDR3 length: 14 amino acids. Germline lookup yields CDR1 SEHNR and CDR2 FQNEAQ (reference sequence). V was pared by 5 bases and J by 4 bases, with 12 bases between. The CDR3 DNA is TGTGCCAGCAGCCTACGGGGTAGATACAATGAGCAGTTCTTC. It yields the protein CASSLRGRYNEQFF.

This clonotype was recorded at least ten times. CDR3 sequence: CASSLQDPPYEQYF. CDR3 in DNA: TGTGCCAGCAGTTTACAGGACCCCCCCTACGAGCAGTACTTC. The chain uses TRBV12-3 or TRBV12-4 and TRBJ2-7; D remains ambiguous. Deletions cut 2 bases from V and 2 bases from J, with 10 bases between. CDR3 length: 14 residues.

This chain links TRBV10-2 with TRBJ1-5; D possibly corresponds to TRBD1 (5 bases). In germline, CDR1 is WSHSY, CDR2 SAAADI. V dropped 8 bases and J dropped 3 bases, with 8 bases sitting between them. The CDR3 is 12 residues long. CDR3 in amino acids: CASRDPNQPQHF. The CDR3 bases are TGCGCCAGCCGGGACCCCAATCAGCCCCAGCATTTT.

J is TRBJ2-4 and V is TRBV11-2, with D maybe TRBD2 (6 bases). Germline V lookup: CDR1 SGHAT, CDR2 FQNNGV. The CDR3 totals 20 residues. Trimming took 5 bases from V and 0 from J, leaving 26 bases between them. CDR3 region: CASSPLVQGGGLLAKNIQYF. DNA of the CDR3: TGTGCCAGCAGCCCCCTAGTCCAGGGAGGTGGTCTCTTAGCCAAAAACATTCAGTACTTC.

The chain has TRBV12-3 or TRBV12-4 and TRBJ1-2; 9 bases line up with TRBD1. The CDR3 contains 13 residues. V lost 6 bases and J lost 4; bases outside the gene matches: 3. The CDR3 region is CASSRDRAYGYTF. CDR3 DNA: TGTGCCAGCAGCAGGGACAGGGCCTATGGCTACACCTTC.

The chain recombines TRBV13 with TRBJ2-4; D may be TRBD1 (6 bases). The germline gives CDR1 PRHDT, CDR2 FYEKMQ (reference sequence). CDR3 length: 13 residues. Between the trimmed V and J ends, which lost 0 bases and 7 bases, there was a span of 7 bases. The CDR3 sequence: CASSLGRGNIQYF. DNA for the CDR3: TGTGCCAGCAGCTTAGGCAGGGGTAACATTCAGTACTTC.

The chain uses TRBV6-1 and TRBJ1-6; D remains unclear. The germline V gene has CDR1 MNHNS and CDR2 SASEGT. The CDR3 is 12 residues long. With 5 bases removed from V and 6 bases from J, the gap between germline ends came to 5 bases. Here the CDR3 DNA reads TGTGCCAGCAGTAACAGTAATTCACCCCTCCACTTT. Translated, it gives CASSNSNSPLHF.

This clonotype has ten or more counts. The chain couples TRBV2 to TRBJ1-4; D not certain. Germline assignment: CDR1 SNHLY and CDR2 FYNNEI. The CDR3 extends over 15 amino acids. V lost 6 bases and J 4 bases, leaving 15 bases between the germline ends. The CDR3 loop reads CASSGSSVFNEKLFF. As DNA, the CDR3 is TGTGCCAGCAGCGGGTCGTCGGTATTTAATGAAAAACTGTTTTTT.

The chain employs TRBV20-1 and TRBJ2-5; 14 nucleotides line up with TRBD2. The CDR3 sequence is 16 residues long. Germline values: CDR1 DFQATT, CDR2 SNEGSKA (reference sequence). The CDR3 is CSPLGLAGAWGETQYF. CDR3 DNA sequence: TGCAGCCCTTTGGGACTAGCGGGGGCGTGGGGTGAGACCCAGTACTTC.

The gene calls are TRBV3-1 and TRBJ2-7; D may correspond to TRBD1 or TRBD2 (5 bases each). The CDR3 spans 15 residues. Germline V gives CDR1 LGHDT, CDR2 YNNKEL (reference sequence). V gave up 6 bases and J gave up 3 bases, with 18 bases separating them. The chain's CDR3 is CASSVGDRVYYEQYF. The CDR3 DNA reads TGTGCCAGCAGTGTAGGGGACCGGGTATACTACGAGCAGTACTTC.

The genes are TRBV12-5 and TRBJ2-3; 15 bases align to TRBD2. The trim removed 0 bases at V and 5 bases at J, leaving 9 bases unmatched. In germline, CDR1 is LGHNT, CDR2 FRNRAP. There are 19 residues in the CDR3. CDR3 protein: CASGLVLGLAGGLIDTQYF. In DNA, the CDR3 is TGTGCTAGTGGTTTGGTACTGGGACTAGCGGGGGGCCTGATAGATACGCAGTATTTT.

This clonotype was observed a few times. The junction does not match germline at one end; this may be a read error. The J gene is TRBJ2-2, the V gene TRBV2, with 8 bases aligning to TRBD1. The V gene's germline CDR1 is SNHLY and CDR2 FYNNEI. This CDR3 is 13 amino acids long. CDR3 nucleotides: TGTGCCGGCAGGGGACAGGACACCGGGGAGCTGTTTTTT. It encodes CAGRGQDTGELFF.

The table lists this clonotype with many counts. This chain links TRBV12-5 with TRBJ2-5, with D uncertain. The CDR3 has 10 residues. Germline V gene sequence: CDR1 LGHNT, CDR2 FRNRAP. Trimming took 6 bases from V and 5 from J, leaving 4 bases between them. The CDR3 nucleotides are TGTGCTAGTGGCGGGGAGACCCAGTACTTC. Its translation: CASGGETQYF.

This clonotype showed up just a few times. The V and J genes are TRBV7-2 and TRBJ2-3; no clear D gene. CDR1 SGHTA and CDR2 FQGNSA come from the germline V gene. V shed 4 bases and J shed 2 bases, with 19 bases lying between them. The CDR3 runs 17 residues. CDR3 protein: CASSSKLDSILTDTQYF. In DNA form, the CDR3 reads TGTGCCAGCAGCTCCAAGCTTGACTCCATTCTCACAGATACGCAGTATTTT.